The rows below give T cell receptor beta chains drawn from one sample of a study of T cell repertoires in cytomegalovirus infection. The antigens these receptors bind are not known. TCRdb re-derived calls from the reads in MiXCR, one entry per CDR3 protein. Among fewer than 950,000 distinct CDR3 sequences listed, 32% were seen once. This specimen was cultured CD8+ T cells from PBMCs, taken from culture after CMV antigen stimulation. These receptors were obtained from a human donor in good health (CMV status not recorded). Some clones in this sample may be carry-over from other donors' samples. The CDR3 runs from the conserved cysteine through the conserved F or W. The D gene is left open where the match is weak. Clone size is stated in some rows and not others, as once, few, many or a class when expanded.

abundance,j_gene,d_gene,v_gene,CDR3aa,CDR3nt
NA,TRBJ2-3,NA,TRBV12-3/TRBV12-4,CASSFNGGGTDTQYF,TGTGCCAGCAGTTTCAATGGCGGGGGCACAGATACGCAGTATTTT
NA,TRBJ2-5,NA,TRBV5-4,CASSLGPDSQETQYF,TGTGCCAGCAGCTTGGGTCCGGACAGCCAAGAGACCCAGTACTTC
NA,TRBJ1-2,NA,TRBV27,CASRRQINYGYTF,TGTGCCAGCAGACGACAGATCAACTATGGCTACACCTTC
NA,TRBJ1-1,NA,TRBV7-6,CASSPDHNTEAFF,TGTGCCAGCAGCCCAGATCACAACACTGAAGCTTTCTTT
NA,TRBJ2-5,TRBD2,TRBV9,CASSPGLAGAGETQYF,TGTGCCAGCAGCCCGGGACTAGCGGGGGCGGGGGAGACCCAGTACTTC
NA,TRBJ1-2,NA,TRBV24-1,CATSPGGIYGYTF,TGTGCCACCAGTCCCGGGGGGATCTATGGCTACACCTTC
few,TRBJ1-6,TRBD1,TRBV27,CASSSPGQGANSPLHF,TGTGCCAGCAGTTCTCCAGGACAGGGGGCTAACTCACCCCTCCACTTT
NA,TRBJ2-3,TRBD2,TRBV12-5,CVSLSGGNTDTQYF,TGTGTTAGCCTAAGCGGGGGGAACACAGATACGCAGTATTTT
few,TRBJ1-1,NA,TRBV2,CASSVKRGSDTEAFF,TGTGCCAGCAGTGTTAAGAGGGGTTCGGACACTGAAGCTTTCTTT
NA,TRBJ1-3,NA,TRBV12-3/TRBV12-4,CATTFQSSGNTIYF,TGTGCCACCACTTTCCAAAGCTCTGGAAACACCATATATTTT
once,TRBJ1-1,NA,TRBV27,CASSLGGPWAEAFF,TGTGCCAGCAGTTTAGGGGGCCCGTGGGCTGAAGCTTTCTTT
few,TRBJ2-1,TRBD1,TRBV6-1,CASSPRGTGHDEQFF,TGTGCCAGCAGTCCCCGAGGGACAGGGCACGATGAGCAGTTCTTC
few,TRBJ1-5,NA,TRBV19,CASSSALVVPRQHF,TGTGCCAGTAGTAGTGCCTTAGTAGTACCGCGCCAGCATTTT
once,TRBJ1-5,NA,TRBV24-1,CATSTSFSDQPQHF,TGTGCCACCAGTACCTCTTTTAGCGATCAGCCCCAGCATTTT
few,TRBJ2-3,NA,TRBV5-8,CASSLDWTASTDTQYF,TGTGCCAGCAGCTTGGATTGGACAGCTAGCACAGATACGCAGTATTTT
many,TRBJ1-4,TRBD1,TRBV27,CASAGGGSTNEKLFF,TGTGCCAGCGCCGGAGGGGGCTCAACTAATGAAAAACTGTTTTTT
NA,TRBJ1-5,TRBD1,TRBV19,CASSMTGGQPQHF,TGTGCCAGTAGTATGACAGGGGGACAGCCCCAGCATTTT
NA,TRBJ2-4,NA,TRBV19,CASSDDTYKNIQYF,TGTGCCAGTAGTGATGACACTTACAAAAACATTCAGTACTTC
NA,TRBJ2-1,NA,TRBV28,CASSFARGREQFF,TGTGCCAGCAGTTTCGCCCGGGGCCGTGAGCAGTTCTTC
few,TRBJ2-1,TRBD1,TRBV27,CASSLLLDRDEQFF,TGTGCCAGCAGTCTTCTACTGGACAGGGATGAGCAGTTCTTC
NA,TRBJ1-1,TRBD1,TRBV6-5,CASSRDRGYNTEAFF,TGTGCCAGCAGTCGGGACAGGGGGTATAACACTGAAGCTTTCTTT
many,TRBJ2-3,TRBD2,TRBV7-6,CASSSMGLVGTDTQYF,TGTGCCAGCAGCTCAATGGGACTAGTCGGCACAGATACGCAGTATTTT
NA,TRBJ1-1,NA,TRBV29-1,CSVEWRVEAFF,TGCAGCGTTGAATGGCGGGTTGAAGCTTTCTTT
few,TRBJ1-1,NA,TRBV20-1,CSAHPQDTNTEAFF,TGCAGTGCCCACCCCCAGGACACGAACACTGAAGCTTTCTTT
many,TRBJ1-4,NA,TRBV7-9,CASSHDRYTNEKLFF,TGTGCCAGCAGCCACGATCGGTACACTAATGAAAAACTGTTTTTT
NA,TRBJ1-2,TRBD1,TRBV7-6,CASSSTGDNYGYTF,TGTGCCAGCAGCTCCACAGGGGATAACTATGGCTACACCTTC
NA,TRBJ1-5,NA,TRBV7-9,CASSLSDKPNQPQHF,TGTGCCAGCAGCTTATCGGACAAACCTAATCAGCCCCAGCATTTT
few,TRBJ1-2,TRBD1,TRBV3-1,CASSRHSWEQGFYGYTF,TGTGCCAGCAGCCGACATTCTTGGGAACAGGGGTTCTATGGCTACACCTTC
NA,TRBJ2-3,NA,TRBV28,CVARGGGILDTQYF,TGTGTCGCACGAGGGGGGGGCATTCTTGATACGCAGTATTTT
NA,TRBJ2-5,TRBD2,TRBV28,CASSFGEGGETQYF,TGTGCCAGCAGTTTTGGGGAGGGAGGAGAGACCCAGTACTTC
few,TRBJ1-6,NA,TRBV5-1,CASSRTVVADNSPLHF,TGCGCCAGCAGCCGGACAGTCGTGGCCGATAATTCACCCCTCCACTTT
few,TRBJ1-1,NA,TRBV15,CATSRDGQTNTEAFF,TGTGCCACCAGCAGAGATGGACAGACCAACACTGAAGCTTTCTTT
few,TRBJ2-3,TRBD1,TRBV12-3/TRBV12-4,CASSVAGTGDTDTQYF,TGTGCCAGCAGTGTAGCCGGGACAGGAGACACAGATACGCAGTATTTT
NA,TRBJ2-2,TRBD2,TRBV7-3,CASSSPQGLVDTGELFF,TGTGCCAGCAGCTCACCCCAGGGACTAGTGGACACCGGGGAGCTGTTTTTT
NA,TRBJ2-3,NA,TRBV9,CASSVEPSAGTDTQYF,TGTGCCAGCAGCGTAGAACCGTCAGCTGGCACAGATACGCAGTATTTT